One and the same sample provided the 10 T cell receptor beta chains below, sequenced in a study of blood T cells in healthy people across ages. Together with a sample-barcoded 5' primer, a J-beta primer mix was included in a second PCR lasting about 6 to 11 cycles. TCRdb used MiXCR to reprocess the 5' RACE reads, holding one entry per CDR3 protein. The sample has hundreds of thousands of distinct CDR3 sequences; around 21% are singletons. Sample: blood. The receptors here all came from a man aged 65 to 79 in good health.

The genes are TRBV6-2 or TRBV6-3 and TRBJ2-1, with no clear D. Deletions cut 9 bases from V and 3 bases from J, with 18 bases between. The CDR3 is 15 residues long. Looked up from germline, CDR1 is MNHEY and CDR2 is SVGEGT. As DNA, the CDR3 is TGTGCCAGTGTTGACCCGGGTCCCAACTACAATGAGCAGTTCTTC. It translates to CASVDPGPNYNEQFF.

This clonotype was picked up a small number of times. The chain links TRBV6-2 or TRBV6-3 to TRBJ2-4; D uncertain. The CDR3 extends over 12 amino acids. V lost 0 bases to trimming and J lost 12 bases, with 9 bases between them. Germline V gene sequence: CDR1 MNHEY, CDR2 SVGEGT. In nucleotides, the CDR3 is TGTGCCAGCAGTTACTCGTGGGATAATCAGTACTTC. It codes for CASSYSWDNQYF.

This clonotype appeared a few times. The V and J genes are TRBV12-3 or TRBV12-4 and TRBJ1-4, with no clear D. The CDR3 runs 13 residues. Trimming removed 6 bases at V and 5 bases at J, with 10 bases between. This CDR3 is CASRFGPNEKLFF. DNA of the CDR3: TGTGCCAGCAGGTTCGGACCAAATGAAAAACTGTTTTTT.

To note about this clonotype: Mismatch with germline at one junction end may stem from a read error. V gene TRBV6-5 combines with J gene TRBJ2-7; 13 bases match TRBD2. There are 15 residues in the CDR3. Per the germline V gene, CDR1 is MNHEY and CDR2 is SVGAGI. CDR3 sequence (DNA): TGTGCCAGCAGTTTCGGGACTAGCGGGACCGGACAAAAGCATTTC. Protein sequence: CASSFGTSGTGQKHF.

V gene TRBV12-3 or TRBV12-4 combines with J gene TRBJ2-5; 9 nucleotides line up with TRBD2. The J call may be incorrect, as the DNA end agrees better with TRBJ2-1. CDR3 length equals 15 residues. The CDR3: CASSLLAGLVNEQFF. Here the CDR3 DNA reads TGTGCCAGCAGTTTACTAGCGGGGCTTGTGAATGAGCAGTTCTTC.

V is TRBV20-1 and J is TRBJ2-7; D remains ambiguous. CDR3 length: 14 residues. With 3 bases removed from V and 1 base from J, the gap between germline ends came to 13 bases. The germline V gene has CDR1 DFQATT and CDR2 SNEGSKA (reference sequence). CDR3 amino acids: CSASAWTVSYEQYF. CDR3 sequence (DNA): TGCAGTGCTAGTGCCTGGACGGTGTCCTACGAGCAGTACTTC.

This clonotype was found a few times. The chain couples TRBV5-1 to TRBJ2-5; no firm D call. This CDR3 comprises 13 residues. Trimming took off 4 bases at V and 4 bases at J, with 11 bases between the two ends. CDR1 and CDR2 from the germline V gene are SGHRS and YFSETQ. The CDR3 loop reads CASSPTEIETQYF. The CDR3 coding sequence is TGCGCCAGCAGCCCCACAGAGATAGAGACCCAGTACTTC.

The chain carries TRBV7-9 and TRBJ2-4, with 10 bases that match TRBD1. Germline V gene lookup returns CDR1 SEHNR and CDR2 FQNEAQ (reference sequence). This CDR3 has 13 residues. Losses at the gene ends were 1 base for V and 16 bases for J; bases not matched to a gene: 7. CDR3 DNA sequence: TGTGCCAGCAGCTTAGTGGGGACAGGGGTGTTCTACTTC. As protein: CASSLVGTGVFYF.

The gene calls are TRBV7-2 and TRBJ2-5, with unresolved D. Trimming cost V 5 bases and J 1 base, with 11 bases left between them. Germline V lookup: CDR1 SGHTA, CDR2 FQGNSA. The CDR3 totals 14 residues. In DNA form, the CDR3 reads TGTGCCAGCAGCGTCTCGGGCAGCCAAGAGACCCAGTACTTC. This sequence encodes CASSVSGSQETQYF.

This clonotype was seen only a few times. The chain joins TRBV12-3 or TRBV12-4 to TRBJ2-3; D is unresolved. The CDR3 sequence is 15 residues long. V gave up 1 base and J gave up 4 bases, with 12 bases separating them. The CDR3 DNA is TGTGCCAGCAGTTTAGAGACTGGAGTGTCAGATACGCAGTATTTT. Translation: CASSLETGVSDTQYF.